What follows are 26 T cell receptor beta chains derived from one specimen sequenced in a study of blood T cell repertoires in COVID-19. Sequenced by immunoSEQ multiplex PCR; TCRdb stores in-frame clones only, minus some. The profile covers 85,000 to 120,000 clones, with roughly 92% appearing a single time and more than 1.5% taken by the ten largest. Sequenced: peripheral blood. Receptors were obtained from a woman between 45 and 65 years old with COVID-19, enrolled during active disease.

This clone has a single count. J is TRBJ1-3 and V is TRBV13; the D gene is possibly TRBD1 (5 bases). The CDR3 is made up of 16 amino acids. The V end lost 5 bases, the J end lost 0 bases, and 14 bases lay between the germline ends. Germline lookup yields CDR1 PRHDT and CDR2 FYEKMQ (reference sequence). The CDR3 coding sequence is TGTGCCAGCAGCATCGACAGCCCAATCTCTGGAAACACCATATATTTT. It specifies CASSIDSPISGNTIYF.

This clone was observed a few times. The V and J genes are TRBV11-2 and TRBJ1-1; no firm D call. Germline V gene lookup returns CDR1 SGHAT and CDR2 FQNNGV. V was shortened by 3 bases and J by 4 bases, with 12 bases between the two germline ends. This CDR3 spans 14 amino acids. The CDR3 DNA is TGTGCCAGCAGCTTTAACCCGGCGGGCACTGAAGCTTTCTTT. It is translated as CASSFNPAGTEAFF. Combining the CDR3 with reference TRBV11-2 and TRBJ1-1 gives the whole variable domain EAGVAQSPRYKIIEKRQSVAFWCNPISGHATLYWYQQILGQGPKLLIQFQNNGVVDDSQLPKDRFSAERLKGVDSTLKIQPAKLEDSAVYLCASSFNPAGTEAFFGQGTRLTVV.

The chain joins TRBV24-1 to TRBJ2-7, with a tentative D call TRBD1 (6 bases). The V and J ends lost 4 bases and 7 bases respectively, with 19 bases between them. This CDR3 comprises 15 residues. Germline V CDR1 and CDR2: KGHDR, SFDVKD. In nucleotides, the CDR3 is TGTGCCACCAGTGACCTCGTCACAGGGTGGAAAGAGCAGTACGTC. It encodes CATSDLVTGWKEQYV.

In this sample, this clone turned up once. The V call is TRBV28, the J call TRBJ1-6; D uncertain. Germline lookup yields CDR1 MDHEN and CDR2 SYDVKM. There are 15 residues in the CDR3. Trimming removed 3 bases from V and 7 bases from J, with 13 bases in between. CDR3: CASSFVRGGNSPLHF. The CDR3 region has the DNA TGTGCCAGCAGTTTTGTCCGAGGAGGGAATTCACCCCTCCACTTT.

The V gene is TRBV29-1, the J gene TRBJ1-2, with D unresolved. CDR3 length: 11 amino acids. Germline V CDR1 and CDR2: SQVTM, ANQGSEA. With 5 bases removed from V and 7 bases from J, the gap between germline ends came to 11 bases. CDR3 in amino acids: CSVSTGSGYTF. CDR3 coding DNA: TGCAGCGTTTCGACGGGGAGTGGCTACACCTTC. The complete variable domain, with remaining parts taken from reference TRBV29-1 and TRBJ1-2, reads SAVISQKPSRDICQRGTSLTIQCQVDSQVTMMFWYRQQPGQSLTLIATANQGSEATYESGFVIDKFPISRPNLTFSTLTVSNMSPEDSSIYLCSVSTGSGYTFGSGTRLTVV.

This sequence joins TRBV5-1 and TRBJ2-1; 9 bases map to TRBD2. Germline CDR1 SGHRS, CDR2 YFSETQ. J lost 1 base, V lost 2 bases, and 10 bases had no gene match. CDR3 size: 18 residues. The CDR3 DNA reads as TGCGCCAGCAGCTTCGGGAGTAGCGGGGGCCCATCCTACAATGAGCAGTTCTTC. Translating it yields CASSFGSSGGPSYNEQFF.

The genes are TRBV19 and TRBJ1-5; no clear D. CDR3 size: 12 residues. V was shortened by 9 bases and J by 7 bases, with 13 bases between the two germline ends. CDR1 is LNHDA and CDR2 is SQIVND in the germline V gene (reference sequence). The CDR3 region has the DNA TGTGCCAGCCGACACCGCGGGCAGCCCCAGCATTTT. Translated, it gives CASRHRGQPQHF.

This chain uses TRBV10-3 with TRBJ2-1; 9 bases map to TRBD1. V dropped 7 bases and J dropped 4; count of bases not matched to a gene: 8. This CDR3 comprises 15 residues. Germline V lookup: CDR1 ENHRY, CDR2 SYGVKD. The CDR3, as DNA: TGTGCCATCAACCCGGGACAGGGACCATACAATGAGCAGTTCTTC. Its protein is CAINPGQGPYNEQFF.

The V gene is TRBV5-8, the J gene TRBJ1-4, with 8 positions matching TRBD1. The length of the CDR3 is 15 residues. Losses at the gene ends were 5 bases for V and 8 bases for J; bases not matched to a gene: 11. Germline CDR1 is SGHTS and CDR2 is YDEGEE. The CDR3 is CASRRGTGQGEKLFF. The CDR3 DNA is TGTGCCAGCAGACGTGGGACAGGTCAGGGGGAAAAACTGTTTTTT.

CDR3 amino acids: CAWDQARDRRDEQYF. In DNA form, the CDR3 reads TGTGCCTGGGATCAAGCACGGGACAGGAGGGACGAGCAGTACTTC. The J gene is TRBJ2-7, the V gene TRBV30; 8 positions agree with TRBD1. Unmatched junction bases numbered 14, after V lost 5 bases and J lost 5 bases. The CDR3 is made up of 15 amino acids. Germline CDR1 and CDR2: GTSNPN and SVGIG (reference sequence). The entire variable domain, with the rest obtained from reference TRBV30 and TRBJ2-7, is as follows: SQTIHQWPATLVQPVGSPLSLECTVEGTSNPNLYWYRQAAGRGLQLLFYSVGIGQISSEVPQNLSASRPQDRQFILSSKKLLLSDSGFYLCAWDQARDRRDEQYFGPGTRLTVT.

The CDR3 coding sequence is TGTGCCAGCAGTATAACGGGACAGGGGATAGACATTCAGTACTTC. Translating it yields CASSITGQGIDIQYF. The V call is TRBV27, the J call TRBJ2-4; 10 bases agree with TRBD1. Losses at the gene ends were 5 bases for V and 8 bases for J; bases not matched to a gene: 9. CDR1 is MNHEY, CDR2 SMNVEV, per germline (reference sequence). This CDR3 comprises 15 residues.

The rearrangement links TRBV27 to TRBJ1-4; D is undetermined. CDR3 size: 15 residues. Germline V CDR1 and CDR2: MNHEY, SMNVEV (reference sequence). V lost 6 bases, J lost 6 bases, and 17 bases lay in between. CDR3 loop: CASSYGSGMYEKLFF. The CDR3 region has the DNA TGTGCCAGCAGCTACGGGTCCGGGATGTATGAAAAACTGTTTTTT.

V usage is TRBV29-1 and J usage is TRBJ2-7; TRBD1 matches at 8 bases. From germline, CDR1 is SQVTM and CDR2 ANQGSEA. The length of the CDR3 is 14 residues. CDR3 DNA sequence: TGCTCCCCGGTAGGACAGGGCCTCTCCTACGAGCAGTACTTC. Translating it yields CSPVGQGLSYEQYF.

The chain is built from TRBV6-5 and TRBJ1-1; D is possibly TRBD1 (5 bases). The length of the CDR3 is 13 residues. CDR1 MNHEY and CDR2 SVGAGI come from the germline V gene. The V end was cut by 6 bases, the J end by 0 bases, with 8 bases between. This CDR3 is CASRQALNTEAFF. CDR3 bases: TGTGCCAGCAGACAGGCCTTGAACACTGAAGCTTTCTTT.

The CDR3 here is CASSLDIALVYYGYTF. CDR3 nucleotide sequence: TGTGCCAGCAGCTTGGACATCGCCCTTGTATACTATGGCTACACCTTC. The genes are TRBV11-2 and TRBJ1-2; tentative D call: TRBD1 (5 bases). Per the germline V gene, CDR1 is SGHAT and CDR2 is FQNNGV. There are 16 residues in the CDR3. Trimming took off 3 bases at V and 3 bases at J, with 17 bases between the two ends.

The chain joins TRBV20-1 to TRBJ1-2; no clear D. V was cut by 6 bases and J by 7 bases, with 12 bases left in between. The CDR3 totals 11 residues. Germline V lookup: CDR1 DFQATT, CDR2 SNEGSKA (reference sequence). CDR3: CSAPGRVGYTF. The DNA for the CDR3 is TGCAGTGCACCGGGGAGGGTTGGCTACACCTTC.

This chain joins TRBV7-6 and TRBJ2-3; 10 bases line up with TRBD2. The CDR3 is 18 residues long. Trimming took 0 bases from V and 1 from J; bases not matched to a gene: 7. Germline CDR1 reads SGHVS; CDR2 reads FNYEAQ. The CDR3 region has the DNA TGTGCCAGCAGCTTAGCGGCTAGCGGGGGCCTCGGCACAGATACGCAGTATTTT. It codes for CASSLAASGGLGTDTQYF.

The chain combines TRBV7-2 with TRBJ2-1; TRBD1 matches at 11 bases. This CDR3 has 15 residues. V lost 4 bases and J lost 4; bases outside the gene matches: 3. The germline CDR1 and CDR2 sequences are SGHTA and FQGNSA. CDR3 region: CASSWTGGYYNEQFF. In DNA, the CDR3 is TGTGCCAGCAGCTGGACAGGGGGCTATTACAATGAGCAGTTCTTC.

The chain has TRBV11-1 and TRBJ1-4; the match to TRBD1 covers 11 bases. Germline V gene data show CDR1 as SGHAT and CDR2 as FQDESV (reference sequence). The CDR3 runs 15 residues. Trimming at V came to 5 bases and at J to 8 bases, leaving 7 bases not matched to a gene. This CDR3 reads CASSHWGQGEEKLFF. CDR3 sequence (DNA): TGTGCCAGCAGCCATTGGGGACAGGGGGAAGAAAAACTGTTTTTT.

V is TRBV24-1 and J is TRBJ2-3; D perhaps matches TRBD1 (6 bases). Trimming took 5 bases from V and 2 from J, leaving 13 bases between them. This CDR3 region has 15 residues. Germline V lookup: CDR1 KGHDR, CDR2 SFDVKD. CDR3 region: CATSVGDTFTDTQYF. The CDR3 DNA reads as TGTGCCACCAGTGTGGGGGACACCTTCACAGATACGCAGTATTTT.

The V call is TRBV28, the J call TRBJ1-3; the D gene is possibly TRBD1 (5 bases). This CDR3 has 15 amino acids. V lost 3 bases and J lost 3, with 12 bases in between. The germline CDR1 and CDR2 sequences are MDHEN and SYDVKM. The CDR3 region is CASSLGPPSGNTIYF. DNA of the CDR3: TGTGCCAGCAGTTTGGGGCCCCCAAGTGGAAACACCATATATTTT.

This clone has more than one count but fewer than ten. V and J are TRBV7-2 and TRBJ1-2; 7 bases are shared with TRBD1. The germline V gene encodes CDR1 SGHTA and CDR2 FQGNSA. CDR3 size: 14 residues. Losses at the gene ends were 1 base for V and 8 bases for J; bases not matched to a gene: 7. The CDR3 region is CASSLERRGQGYTF. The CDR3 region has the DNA TGTGCCAGCAGCTTAGAAAGGAGGGGGCAAGGCTACACCTTC.

For the CDR3, the DNA is TGTGCCATCAGACCGGGGAATACTGGAGATACGCAGTATTTT. Its translation is CAIRPGNTGDTQYF. The chain joins TRBV10-3 to TRBJ2-3; D is possibly TRBD2 (5 bases). The CDR3 runs to 14 residues. V was pared by 6 bases and J by 5 bases, with 15 bases between. From germline, CDR1 is ENHRY and CDR2 SYGVKD.

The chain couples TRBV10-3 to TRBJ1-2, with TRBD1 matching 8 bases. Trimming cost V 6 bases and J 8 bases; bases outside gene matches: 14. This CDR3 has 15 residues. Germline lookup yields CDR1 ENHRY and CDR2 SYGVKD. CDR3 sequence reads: CAISGGQGAADGYTF. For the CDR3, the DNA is TGTGCCATCAGCGGGGGGCAGGGGGCGGCTGACGGCTACACCTTC.

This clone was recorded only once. The CDR3 bases are TGTGCCAGCAGTGACAGCTATAGCTCCTATAATTCACCCCTCCACTTT. It is translated as CASSDSYSSYNSPLHF. The chain uses TRBV27 and TRBJ1-6, with a tentative D call TRBD1 (5 bases). Trimming cost V 5 bases and J 0 bases, with 11 bases left between them. The CDR3 is 16 residues long. Looked up from germline, CDR1 is MNHEY and CDR2 is SMNVEV (reference sequence).

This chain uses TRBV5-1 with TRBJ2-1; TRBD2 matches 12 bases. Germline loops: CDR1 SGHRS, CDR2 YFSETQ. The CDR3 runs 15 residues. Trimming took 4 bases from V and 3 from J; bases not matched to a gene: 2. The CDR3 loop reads CASSQTSGGYNEQFF. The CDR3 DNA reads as TGCGCCAGCAGCCAGACTAGCGGGGGCTACAATGAGCAGTTCTTC.